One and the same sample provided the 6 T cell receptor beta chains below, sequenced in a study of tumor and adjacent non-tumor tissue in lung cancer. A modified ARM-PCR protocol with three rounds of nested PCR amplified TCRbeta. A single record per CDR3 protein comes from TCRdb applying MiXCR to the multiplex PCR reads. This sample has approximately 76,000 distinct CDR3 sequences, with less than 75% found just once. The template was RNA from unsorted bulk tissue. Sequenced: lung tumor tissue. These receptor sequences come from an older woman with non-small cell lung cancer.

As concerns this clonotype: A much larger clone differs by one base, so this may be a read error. The CDR3 bases are TGCGCCAGCACCGCGGCAGGGCTAATTGAAGCTTTCTTT. Encoded protein: CASTAAGLIEAFF. This chain joins TRBV5-1 and TRBJ1-1; D is perhaps TRBD1 (5 bases). Per the germline V gene, CDR1 is SGHRS and CDR2 is YFSETQ. This CDR3 comprises 13 residues. V was clipped by 6 bases and J by 7 bases, with 16 bases between them.

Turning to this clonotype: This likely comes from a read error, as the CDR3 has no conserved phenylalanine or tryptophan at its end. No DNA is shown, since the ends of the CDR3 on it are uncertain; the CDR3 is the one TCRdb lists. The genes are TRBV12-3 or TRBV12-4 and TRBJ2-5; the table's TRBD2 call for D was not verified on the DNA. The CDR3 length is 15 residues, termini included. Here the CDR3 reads CASSPPSGLQETRYL.

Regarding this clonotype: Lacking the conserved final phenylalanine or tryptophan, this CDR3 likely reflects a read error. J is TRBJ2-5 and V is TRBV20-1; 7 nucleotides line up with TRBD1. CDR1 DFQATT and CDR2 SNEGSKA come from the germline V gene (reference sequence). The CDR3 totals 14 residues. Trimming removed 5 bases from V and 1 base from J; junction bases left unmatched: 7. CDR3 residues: CSAPPGGVQETQYL. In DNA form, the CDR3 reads TGCAGTGCTCCACCAGGGGGTGTCCAAGAGACCCAGTACCTC.

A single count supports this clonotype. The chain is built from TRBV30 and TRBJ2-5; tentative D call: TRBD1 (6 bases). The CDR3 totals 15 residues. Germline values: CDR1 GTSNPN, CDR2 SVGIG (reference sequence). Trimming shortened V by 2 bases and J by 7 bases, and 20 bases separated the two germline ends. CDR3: CAWSPRDISWPTQYF. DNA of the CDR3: TGTGCCTGGAGTCCCCGGGACATCAGTTGGCCGACCCAGTACTTC.

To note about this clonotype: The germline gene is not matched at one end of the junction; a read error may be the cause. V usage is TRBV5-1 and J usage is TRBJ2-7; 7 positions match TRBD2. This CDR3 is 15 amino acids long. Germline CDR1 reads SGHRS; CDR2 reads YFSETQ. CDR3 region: CAGSLQPSGNDEQYF. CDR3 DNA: TGCGCCGGCAGCCTACAACCTAGCGGAAATGATGAGCAGTACTTC.

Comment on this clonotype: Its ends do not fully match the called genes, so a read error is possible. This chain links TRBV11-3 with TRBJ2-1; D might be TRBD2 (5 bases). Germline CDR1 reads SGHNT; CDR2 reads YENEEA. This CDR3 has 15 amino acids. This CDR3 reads CASSLANGNYNEQFF. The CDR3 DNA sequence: TGTGCCAGCAGCTTAGCTAACGGGAACTACAATGAGCAGTTTTTC. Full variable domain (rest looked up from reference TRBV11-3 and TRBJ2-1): EAGVVQSPRYKIIEKKQPVAFWCNPISGHNTLYWYLQNLGQGPELLIRYENEEAVDDSQLPKDRFSAERLKGVDSTLKIQPAELGDSAVYLCASSLANGNYNEQFFGPGTRLTVL.